The rows below give T cell receptor beta chains drawn from one sample of a study of OX40 agonist ivuxolimab in advanced cancers. Generated by immunoSEQ multiplex PCR, the TCRdb table keeps only in-frame clones and is missing some. Among tens of thousands of clones listed, about 88% were seen once. The sequences come from CD4+ or CD8+ T cells sorted from blood, collected in a trial of the OX40 agonist ivuxolimab. These receptors all come from an adult with an advanced solid tumor such as melanoma, head and neck, liver or kidney cancer. The CDR3 runs from the conserved cysteine through the conserved F or W. D genes are given only for firm matches. Only some rows state a clone size, as once, few, many or a class for expanded clones.

D gene	V gene	J gene	clone size	CDR3 DNA	CDR3 protein
TRBD2	TRBV7-2	TRBJ2-3	.	TGTGCCAGCAAACACCTAGCGGGGGGGCCGAGAACAGATACGCAGTATTTT	CASKHLAGGPRTDTQYF
TRBD1	TRBV6-6	TRBJ2-7	.	TGTGCCAGCAGTTCCCCTCGGGACAGGCTTCTTTACGAGCAGTACTTC	CASSSPRDRLLYEQYF
TRBD2	TRBV18	TRBJ2-7	few	TGTGCCAGCTCACTAGCGGGGACCTACGAGCAGTACTTC	CASSLAGTYEQYF
TRBD1	TRBV4-3	TRBJ1-1	.	TGCGCCAGCAGCCAGCTACAGGGGCTGGCGGCTTTCTTT	CASSQLQGLAAFF
.	TRBV7-2	TRBJ2-5	.	TGTGCCAGCAGCTCTCTAGAGACCCAGTACTTC	CASSSLETQYF
.	TRBV5-4	TRBJ2-7	.	TGTGCCAGCAGCGGTGGGATAGGTCATCTCTACGAGCAGTACTTC	CASSGGIGHLYEQYF
TRBD1	TRBV7-7	TRBJ1-6	few	TGTGCCAGCAGCCCCCGATGGGCAGGGGGATATAATTCACCCCTCCACTTT	CASSPRWAGGYNSPLHF
.	TRBV29-1	TRBJ2-7	few	TGCAGCGCAAAACACGTCTACGAGCAGTACTTC	CSAKHVYEQYF
.	TRBV28	TRBJ1-4	.	TGTGCCAGCAGTTTATCGGCCGTACTTAATGAAAAACTGTTTTTT	CASSLSAVLNEKLFF
.	TRBV2	TRBJ2-3	.	TGTGCCAGCAGTGACTACTTTAGGGGCCCAGATACGCAGTATTTT	CASSDYFRGPDTQYF
TRBD2	TRBV5-6	TRBJ2-1	.	TGTGCCAGCAGCTATTCCGGGACTAGGGGATACAATGAGCAGTTCTTC	CASSYSGTRGYNEQFF
.	TRBV19	TRBJ1-5	.	TGTGCCAGTAGTCTTCGGGGGGAGGGGGGCAATCAGCCCCAGCATTTT	CASSLRGEGGNQPQHF
.	TRBV5-1	TRBJ2-5	.	TGCGCCTCAAGAGGGGGATCTCTGGTGGAGACCCAGTACTTC	CASRGGSLVETQYF
.	TRBV9	TRBJ1-2	.	TGTGCCAGCAGCGTAGCTTGGTCAGGAGATGGCTACACCTTC	CASSVAWSGDGYTF
TRBD2	TRBV7-9	TRBJ2-7	.	TGTGCCAGCAGCCCGGGACTACCCCCCTACGAGCAGTACTTC	CASSPGLPPYEQYF
TRBD1	TRBV9	TRBJ2-3	.	TGTGCCAGCAGCGTAGAGGGACAGGGGCTATCAACAGATACGCAGTATTTT	CASSVEGQGLSTDTQYF
.	TRBV11-2	TRBJ1-3	.	TGTGCCAGCAGCTTAGCGGGGACCCGCTCTGGAAACACCATATATTTT	CASSLAGTRSGNTIYF
.	TRBV2	TRBJ2-1	.	TGTGCCAGCAGTGTACAGGGATACAATGAGCAGTTCTTC	CASSVQGYNEQFF
.	TRBV6-1	TRBJ2-2	.	TGTGCCAGCACGGGCGGTTGGGGCACCGGGGAGCTGTTTTTT	CASTGGWGTGELFF
.	TRBV11-3	TRBJ2-1	.	TGTGCCAGCAGTCAAAACAGGGCCTACAATGAGCAGTTCTTC	CASSQNRAYNEQFF
.	TRBV4-1	TRBJ2-2	once	TGCGCCAGCAGGGCGGGTATGAACACCGGGGAGCTGTTTTTT	CASRAGMNTGELFF
TRBD1	TRBV28	TRBJ1-1	once	TGTGCCAGCAGTACCGGGACAGTGAAAGATTTGGGTACTGAAGCTTTCTTT	CASSTGTVKDLGTEAFF
TRBD2	TRBV11-2	TRBJ2-3	once	TGTGCCAGCAGCTCGTACCCAACTAGCGGGGCCCTATACACGCAGTATTTT	CASSSYPTSGALYTQYF
.	TRBV5-1	TRBJ2-2	once	TGCGCCAGCAGCTTGACAACTTCGAACACCGGGGAGCTGTTTTTT	CASSLTTSNTGELFF
TRBD2	TRBV2	TRBJ2-1	.	TGTGCCAGCAGTGCGCGGGAGGGCCAGGGCTCCTACAATGAGCAGTTCTTC	CASSAREGQGSYNEQFF
.	TRBV9	TRBJ2-3	.	TGTGCCAGCAGCGGAGGGGTAACGGGGGGCACAGATACGCAGTATTTT	CASSGGVTGGTDTQYF
.	TRBV5-4	TRBJ1-2	.	TGTGCCAGCAGCAAAGAGAGGGGAAGGTCTGGCTACACCTTC	CASSKERGRSGYTF
.	TRBV6-5	TRBJ2-1	.	TGTGCCAGCACCCAGAAGGACAATGAGCAGTTCTTC	CASTQKDNEQFF
TRBD2	TRBV6-1	TRBJ2-5	.	TGTGCCGCACTTGTAGCGGGCCCACAGACCCAGTACTTC	CAALVAGPQTQYF
TRBD1	TRBV28	TRBJ2-7	.	TGTGCCAGCAGTTTCCCCACCGACAGGGTAACCTACGAGCAGTACTTC	CASSFPTDRVTYEQYF
.	TRBV5-8	TRBJ2-3	.	TGTGCCAGCAGCTTGGAACCCTACACAGATACGCAGTATTTT	CASSLEPYTDTQYF
TRBD1	TRBV7-2	TRBJ2-1	.	TGTGCCAGCAGCAGCCGACAGGGGGGTAATGAGCAGTTCTTC	CASSSRQGGNEQFF
TRBD1	TRBV9	TRBJ2-7	.	TGTGCCAGCAGCGAAGGGACAGGGGGGTTCCACGAGCAGTACTTC	CASSEGTGGFHEQYF
TRBD1	TRBV18	TRBJ2-7	once	TGTGCCAGCTCCCGGGACAGGGGGCAGTACGAGCAGTACTTC	CASSRDRGQYEQYF
.	TRBV7-9	TRBJ2-5	few	TGTGCCAGCAGCCGGGGATCCGGCGGAGAAGAAGAGACCCAGTACTTC	CASSRGSGGEEETQYF
TRBD2	TRBV4-3	TRBJ2-1	.	TGCGCCAGCAGCCCCGGGGCAGGGACTAGTACCTACAATGAGCAGTTCTTC	CASSPGAGTSTYNEQFF
TRBD1	TRBV5-1	TRBJ2-1	few	TGCGCCAGCAGCTTCCCACAGGGGGCGGCCCTATACAATGAGCAGTTCTTC	CASSFPQGAALYNEQFF
TRBD2	TRBV2	TRBJ2-7	.	TGTGCCAGCAGCGCCTTGTGGGGGGGGTCCTACGAGCAGTACTTC	CASSALWGGSYEQYF
.	TRBV21-1	TRBJ1-1	.	TGTGCCAGCAGCAAAAATGGGGGCACCAAGAACACTGAAGCTTTCTTT	CASSKNGGTKNTEAFF
.	TRBV2	TRBJ2-3	.	TGTGCCAGCAGTGAAGTGACGCAGGGCACAGATACGCAGTATTTT	CASSEVTQGTDTQYF
TRBD1	TRBV5-4	TRBJ2-1	.	TGTGCCAGCAGCTCAGGGGGTTTGGGGCCTGGCTCCTACAATGAGCAGTTCTTC	CASSSGGLGPGSYNEQFF
TRBD1	TRBV9	TRBJ1-5	.	TGTGCCAGCAGCGCCGGGACAGGGAGTCAGCCCCAGCATTTT	CASSAGTGSQPQHF
.	TRBV19	TRBJ1-5	few	TGTGCCAGTAGAAAGCAGGGATATCAGCCCCAGCATTTT	CASRKQGYQPQHF
TRBD1	TRBV5-1	TRBJ2-2	.	TGCGCCAGCAGGCCCCTGACAGGGGTGACCGGGGAGCTGTTTTTT	CASRPLTGVTGELFF
.	TRBV21-1	TRBJ1-2	.	TGTGCCAGCAGCAATGAAAGAGGGTCACCCAGTGGCTACACCTTC	CASSNERGSPSGYTF
.	TRBV18	TRBJ2-5	.	TGTGCCAGCTCACCAGACATTTTGAAGACCCAGTACTTC	CASSPDILKTQYF
TRBD1	TRBV6-6	TRBJ1-2	.	TGTGCCAGCAGTTACTCAACCGGGACAGGGGTCGGGGGCTACACCTTC	CASSYSTGTGVGGYTF
.	TRBV6-6	TRBJ2-7	few	TGTGCCAGCAATAAGGACGGAAACTCCTACGAGCAGTACTTC	CASNKDGNSYEQYF
.	TRBV29-1	TRBJ1-5	.	TGCAGCGTTAGTGGATCTAGCAATCAGCCCCAGCATTTT	CSVSGSSNQPQHF
.	TRBV9	TRBJ2-3	.	TGTGCCAGCAGCGCATCCGTTGGCCGGGTGGTCCCTGGCACAGATACGCAGTATTTT	CASSASVGRVVPGTDTQYF
TRBD1	TRBV6-6	TRBJ1-4	.	TGTGCCAGCAGAGCGACAGGGGGCGGTGAAAAACTGTTTTTT	CASRATGGGEKLFF
.	TRBV5-1	TRBJ2-3	.	TGCGCCAGCAGCCTAGAAGATAGGGTGGCGGATACGCAGTATTTT	CASSLEDRVADTQYF
.	TRBV12-2	TRBJ1-3	.	TGTGCCACGCGGAGGGAGGACAGAGCATTCTCTGGAAACACCATATATTTT	CATRREDRAFSGNTIYF